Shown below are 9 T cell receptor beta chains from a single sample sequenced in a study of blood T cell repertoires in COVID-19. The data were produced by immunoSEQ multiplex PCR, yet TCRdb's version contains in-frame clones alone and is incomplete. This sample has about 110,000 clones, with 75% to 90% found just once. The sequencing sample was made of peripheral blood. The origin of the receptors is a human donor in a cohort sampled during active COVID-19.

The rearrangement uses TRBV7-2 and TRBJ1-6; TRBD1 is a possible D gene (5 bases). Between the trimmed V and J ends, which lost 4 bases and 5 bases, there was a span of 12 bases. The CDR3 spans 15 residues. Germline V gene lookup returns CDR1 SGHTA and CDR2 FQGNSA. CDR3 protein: CASSSRQRNNSPLHF. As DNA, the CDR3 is TGTGCCAGCAGCTCAAGACAGAGAAATAATTCACCCCTCCACTTT.

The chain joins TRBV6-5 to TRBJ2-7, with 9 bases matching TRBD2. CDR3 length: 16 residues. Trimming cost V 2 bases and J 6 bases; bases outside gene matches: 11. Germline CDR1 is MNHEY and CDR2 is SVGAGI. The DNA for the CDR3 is TGTGCCAGCAGTTACCAGCGGGAGGTCCCCAGGGGCGAGCAGTACTTC. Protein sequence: CASSYQREVPRGEQYF.

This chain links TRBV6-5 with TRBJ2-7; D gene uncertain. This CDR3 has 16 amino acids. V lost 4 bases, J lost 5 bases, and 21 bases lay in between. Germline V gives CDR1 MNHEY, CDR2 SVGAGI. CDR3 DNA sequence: TGTGCCAGCAGTTCGTCGTACAGACGCGTTTTGAACGAGCAGTACTTC. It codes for CASSSSYRRVLNEQYF.

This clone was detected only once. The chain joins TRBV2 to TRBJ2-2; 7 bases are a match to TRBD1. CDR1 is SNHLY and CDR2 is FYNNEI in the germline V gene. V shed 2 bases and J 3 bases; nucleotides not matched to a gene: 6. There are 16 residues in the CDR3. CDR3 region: CASSERTGRDTGELFF. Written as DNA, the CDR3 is TGTGCCAGCAGTGAACGGACAGGTCGCGACACCGGGGAGCTGTTTTTT.

The CDR3 loop reads CASSPGTSAFFPGEQFF. CDR3 sequence (DNA): TGTGCCAGCAGTCCCGGGACTAGCGCTTTCTTCCCGGGGGAGCAGTTCTTC. J is TRBJ2-1 and V is TRBV27, with TRBD2 matching 10 bases. V trimming: 5 bases; J trimming: 10 bases; junction bases outside the gene matches: 17. Germline assignment: CDR1 MNHEY and CDR2 SMNVEV (reference sequence). The CDR3 is 17 residues long.

CDR3 region: CASRGGQSYEQYF. DNA for the CDR3: TGTGCCAGCAGGGGGGGACAGTCCTACGAGCAGTACTTC. The V call is TRBV12-3 or TRBV12-4, the J call TRBJ2-7, with D possibly being TRBD1 (7 bases). The V end lost 6 bases, the J end lost 1 base, and 10 bases lay between the germline ends. The CDR3 is 13 amino acids.

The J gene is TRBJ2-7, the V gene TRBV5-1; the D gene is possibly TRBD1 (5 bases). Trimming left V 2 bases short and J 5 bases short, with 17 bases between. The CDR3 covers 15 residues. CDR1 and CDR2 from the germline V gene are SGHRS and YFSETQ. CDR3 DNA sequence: TGCGCCAGCAGCTTCACAGGAAGTCTGCTGGACGAGCAGTACTTC. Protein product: CASSFTGSLLDEQYF.

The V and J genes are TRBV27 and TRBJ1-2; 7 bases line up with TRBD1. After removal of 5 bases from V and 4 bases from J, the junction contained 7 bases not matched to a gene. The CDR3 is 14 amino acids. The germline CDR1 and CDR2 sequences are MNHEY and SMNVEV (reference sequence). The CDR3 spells CASSLRDSSYGYTF. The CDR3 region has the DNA TGTGCCAGCAGTCTCCGGGACAGCTCCTATGGCTACACCTTC.

The CDR3 loop is CASSYGSASEEQYF. DNA for the CDR3: TGTGCCAGCAGTTACGGTTCGGCCAGCGAAGAGCAGTACTTC. This sequence joins TRBV6-5 and TRBJ2-7; D is unclear. V was clipped by 2 bases and J by 7 bases, with 15 bases between them. The CDR3 runs 14 residues. The germline CDR1 and CDR2 sequences are MNHEY and SVGAGI.